This T cell receptor (beta chain) stems from a study of OX40 agonist ivuxolimab in advanced cancers. Study information: Patients in the trial were receiving intravenous ivuxolimab every 2 weeks, at doses of 0.01 to 10 mg/kg. Three individuals attained partial responses, comprising one hepatocellular carcinoma case and two cutaneous melanoma cases.

CDR3 size: 18 residues. Germline assignment: CDR1 SGHDN and CDR2 FVKESK. V shed 1 base and J shed 2 bases, with 19 bases lying between them. Details on this clone: Its antigen is currently unknown.

Assay used: immunoSEQ multiplex PCR; TCRdb lists only in-frame clones, some missing. The sample has fewer than 95,000 clones; roughly 85% are singletons. Study results and caveats: On average, CD8+ T cells showed a greater number of expanded clones than CD4+. Antigen targets of the expanded peripheral T cells went undetermined.

The source material was CD4+ or CD8+ T cells sorted from blood, sampled in a trial of the OX40 agonist ivuxolimab. This TCR was sampled from an adult with an advanced solid tumor such as melanoma, head and neck, liver or kidney cancer. This chain uses TRBV14 with TRBJ2-3, with D unclear. The CDR3 reads CASSQVPGRSFFTDTQYF. The CDR3, as DNA: TGTGCCAGCAGCCAAGTTCCTGGGCGGAGCTTCTTCACAGATACGCAGTATTTT. The full variable domain, with the rest looked up from reference TRBV14 and TRBJ2-3, is EAGVTQFPSHSVIEKGQTVTLRCDPISGHDNLYWYRRVMGKEIKFLLHFVKESKQDESGMPNNRFLAERTGGTYSTLKVQPAELEDSGVYFCASSQVPGRSFFTDTQYFGPGTRLTVL.